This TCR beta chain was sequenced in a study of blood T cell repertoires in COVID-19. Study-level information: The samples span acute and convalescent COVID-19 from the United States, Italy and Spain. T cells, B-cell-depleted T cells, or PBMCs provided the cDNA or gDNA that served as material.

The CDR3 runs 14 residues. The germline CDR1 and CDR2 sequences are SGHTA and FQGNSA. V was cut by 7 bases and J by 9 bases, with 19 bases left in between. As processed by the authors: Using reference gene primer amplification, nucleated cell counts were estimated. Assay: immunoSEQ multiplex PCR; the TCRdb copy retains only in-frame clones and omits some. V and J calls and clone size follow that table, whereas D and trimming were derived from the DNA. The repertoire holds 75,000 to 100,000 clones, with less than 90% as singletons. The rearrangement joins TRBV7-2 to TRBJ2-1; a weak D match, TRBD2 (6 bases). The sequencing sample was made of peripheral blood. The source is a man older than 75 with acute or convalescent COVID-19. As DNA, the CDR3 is TGTGCCAGCATCCTAGGGGTGGGAGGTATTGAGCAGTTCTTC. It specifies CASILGVGGIEQFF. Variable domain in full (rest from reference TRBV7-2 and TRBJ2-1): GAGVSQSPSNKVTEKGKDVELRCDPISGHTALYWYRQSLGQGLEFLIYFQGNSAPDKSGLPSDRFSAERTGGSVSTLTIQRTQQEDSAVYLCASILGVGGIEQFFGPGTRLTVL.